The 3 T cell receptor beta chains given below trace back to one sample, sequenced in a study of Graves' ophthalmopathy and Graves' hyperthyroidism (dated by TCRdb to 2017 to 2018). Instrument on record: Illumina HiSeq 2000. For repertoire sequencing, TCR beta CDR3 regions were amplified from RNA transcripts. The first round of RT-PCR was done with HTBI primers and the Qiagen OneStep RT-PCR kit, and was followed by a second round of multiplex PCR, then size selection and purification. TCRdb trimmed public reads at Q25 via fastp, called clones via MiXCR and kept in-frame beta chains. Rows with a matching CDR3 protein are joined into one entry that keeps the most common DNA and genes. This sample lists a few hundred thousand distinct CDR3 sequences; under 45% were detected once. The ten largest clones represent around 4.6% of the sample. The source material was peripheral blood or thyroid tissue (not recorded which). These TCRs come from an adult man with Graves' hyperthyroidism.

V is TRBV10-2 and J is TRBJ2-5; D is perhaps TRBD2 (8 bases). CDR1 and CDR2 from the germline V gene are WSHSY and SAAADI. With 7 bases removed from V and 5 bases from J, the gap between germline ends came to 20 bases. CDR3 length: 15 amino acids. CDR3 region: CASTISGTASETQYF. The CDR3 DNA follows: TGCGCCAGCACCATTAGCGGGACAGCCTCGGAGACCCAGTACTTC.

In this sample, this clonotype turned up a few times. The CDR3 here is CASSFQTSGRSEQFF. The DNA for the CDR3 is TGTGCCAGCAGTTTTCAGACTAGCGGGAGGAGCGAGCAGTTCTTC. This chain links TRBV12-3 or TRBV12-4 with TRBJ2-7; 13 bases agree with TRBD2. The DNA matches TRBJ2-1 better at its end, which makes the J call doubtful. The CDR3 extends over 15 amino acids.

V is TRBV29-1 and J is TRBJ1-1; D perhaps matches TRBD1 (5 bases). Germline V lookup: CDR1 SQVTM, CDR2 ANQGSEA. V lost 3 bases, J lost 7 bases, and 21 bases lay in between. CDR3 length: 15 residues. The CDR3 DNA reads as TGCAGCGTTGATAAGCAGGGTGGTACGGGCGGTGAAGCTTTCTTT. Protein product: CSVDKQGGTGGEAFF.